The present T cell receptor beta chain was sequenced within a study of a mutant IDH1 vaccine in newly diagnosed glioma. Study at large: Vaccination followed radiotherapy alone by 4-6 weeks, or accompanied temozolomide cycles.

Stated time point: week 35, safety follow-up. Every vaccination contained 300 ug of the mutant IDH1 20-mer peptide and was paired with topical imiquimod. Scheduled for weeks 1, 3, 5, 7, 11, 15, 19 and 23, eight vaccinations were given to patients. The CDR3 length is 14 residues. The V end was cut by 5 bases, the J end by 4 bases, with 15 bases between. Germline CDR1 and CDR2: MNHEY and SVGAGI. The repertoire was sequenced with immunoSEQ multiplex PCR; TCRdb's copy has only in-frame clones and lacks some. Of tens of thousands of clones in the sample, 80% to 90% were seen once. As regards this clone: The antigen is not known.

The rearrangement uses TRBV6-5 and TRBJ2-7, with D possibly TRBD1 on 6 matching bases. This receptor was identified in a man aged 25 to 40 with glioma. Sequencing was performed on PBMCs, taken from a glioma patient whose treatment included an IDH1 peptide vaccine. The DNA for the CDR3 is TGTGCCAGCAGTGAAGAAGAAGGGGGTTACGAGCAGTACTTC. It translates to CASSEEEGGYEQYF.